A single TCR beta chain is shown here with its context. This entry is derived from a study of OX40 agonist ivuxolimab in advanced cancers. Some clones are missing from TCRdb's copy, which holds only in-frame ones; the method was immunoSEQ multiplex PCR. The table includes some 130,000 clones, around nine tenths detected once. The CDR3 length is 16 residues. Per germline, CDR1 LGHNA and CDR2 YNFKEQ. V shed 5 bases and J 7 bases; nucleotides not matched to a gene: 9. The sequenced sample was CD4+ or CD8+ T cells sorted from blood, obtained in a trial of the OX40 agonist ivuxolimab. The chain carries TRBV4-2 and TRBJ1-4; 11 bases agree with TRBD1. This receptor was identified in an adult with an advanced solid tumor such as melanoma, head and neck, liver or kidney cancer. CDR3 sequence: CASSEADRGRGEKLFF. CDR3 bases: TGTGCCAGCAGCGAAGCGGACAGGGGGCGAGGTGAAAAACTGTTTTTT.